Below, one TCR beta chain is given with its context. Its specific antigen is unknown. Base qualities are not at hand, and no much larger clone is one base apart. Libraries came from the immunoSEQ multiplex PCR assay. A mixture of 60 forward primers for TCR Vbeta segments and 13 reverse primers for TCR Jbeta segments was used in the multiplex PCR. The CDR3 region of rearranged TCR beta genes was amplified from genomic DNA with a multiplex PCR assay. The Illumina HiSeq System was used to sequence the amplified TCR beta libraries as 87-base-pair reads. For the original study's pipeline: Across the roughly 670 repertoires, a later analysis counted some 80 million unique TCR beta chains, around 10 million of which were shared by at least two donors. Raw reads were error-corrected and collapsed into unique sequences by a nearest-neighbor algorithm in which closely related sequences were merged to remove PCR and sequencing errors. V, D and J gene segments were assigned by aligning CDR3 sequences to IMGT reference sequences. For a sequence to be retained, a match of at least six nucleotides was required to both a V gene segment and a J gene segment. Rearrangements were called productive when the CDR3 lacked stop codons and stayed in frame with V and J; all others were non-productive. Following IMGT convention, CDR3 was defined as the stretch from the second conserved V-encoded cysteine up to the conserved J-encoded phenylalanine. In an earlier analysis of some 550 of the donors, sequences lacking an unambiguous match to a single V gene segment were excluded. In an earlier analysis of a few hundred of the donors, V segments were called functional above 56.7% productive rearrangements and were called segregating when the between-donor standard deviation exceeded 5%. A statistical classification framework was developed to diagnose cytomegalovirus status using the catalog of TCR beta chain sequences. V and J gene assignment, in a later analysis, came from comparing TCR nucleotide sequences with IMGT/GENE-DB human TR gene sequences. The TCRdist pipeline was used in a later analysis to assign CDR3 sequences and most-parsimonious VDJ recombination scenarios. A later analysis defined each TCR beta chain by its CDR3 amino acid sequence plus V-gene family, and excluded reads lacking a unique V-gene family. To address suspected cross-contamination and a sequencing artifact, a later analysis removed roughly 580 highly shared, low-generation-probability nucleotide sequences. A later analysis calculated a clonal expansion index for each public chain from normalized within-repertoire ranks of inferred template counts. In a later analysis, generation probabilities were computed using a VDJ recombination model fitted to out-of-frame rearrangements, and the results were checked against IGoR. Hypergeometric tests were used in a later analysis to score TCR-TCR, TCR-HLA and TCR-CMV co-occurrence, with a repertoire-size bias correction applied to the TCR pairs. A later analysis estimated false discovery rates by permuting HLA or CMV assignments 20 times. A later analysis grouped co-occurring TCRs with DBSCAN, adding TCRdist sequence similarity when clustering within HLA-allele-positive subsets. Repertoires with fewer than 30,000 or more than 120,000 public chains were left out of co-occurrence clustering, as were four to six repertoires with anomalous nucleotide sharing. TCRdb obtained this table from immuneACCESS and retained in-frame rearrangements with V and J assigned. These tables miss some clones; where compared with another copy, unresolved V genes account for less than half of the shortfall, and the remainder is unexplained. The V and J calls and clone size are taken from that table; D and trimming were inferred from the DNA. Present in this sample are over 80,000 clones, approximately 64% of which were seen just once. Of the sample, more than 5% falls within the top ten clones.

The entry originates in a study of cytomegalovirus exposure and HLA in healthy donors (dated by TCRdb to 2016 to 2017). At the level of the whole study: An earlier analysis of some 550 of the donors reported approximately 270 Gb of sequence data and around 120 million unique TCR beta sequences from 150 million to 200 million T cells. An early release covering just under 650 HLA-typed donors comprised about 300 gigabases of sequencing data and roughly 85 million unique TCR sequences. Among the roughly 400 genotyped donors, approximately 77% belonged to the genetic ancestry cluster associated with self-reported Caucasian donors. The aim of the study was to test whether cataloging public T cell receptors could identify signatures of past pathogen exposure. Using immunosequencing, the study profiled T cell repertoires from 500 to 800 subjects and related those repertoires to cytomegalovirus serostatus. A separate validation cohort of 100 to 150 different subjects was used in addition to the approximately 670-subject first cohort. To predict cytomegalovirus infection status, the study brought together high-throughput TCR immunosequencing, statistical association of individual TCRs with disease status, and machine learning. A later analysis re-examined previously published TCR beta repertoires from over 500 donors and added high-resolution HLA genotyping to investigate patterns of TCR occurrence. The later analysis used no new phenotypic data to find candidate immune exposures, relying instead on TCR beta sequences and their occurrence across donors. In an earlier analysis of 587 of the donors, high-throughput TCR beta sequencing was used to judge whether each TCR beta V gene segment behaved as functional or pseudogenic. Alongside the repertoire data, information on donor age, sex, ethnicity and CMV serostatus was compiled. In a later genetic analysis, genome-wide SNP genotypes for 398 of the 666 donors were used, and that subset was treated as a discovery cohort. Every repertoire in the discovery cohort had been generated on one and the same sequencing platform. Class I and class II HLA loci were covered by the typing at four-digit resolution. The number of donors typed differed by locus, with roughly 620-630 for A, B, C, DRB1 and DQB1, around 500 for DQA1, approximately 570 for DPA1, and approximately 470 for DPB1. Roughly 5 DR-DQ haplotypes were handled as single units for association and clustering, since linkage in the cohort was strong. Across roughly 420 genotyped donors of the cohort, an average of about 240,000 unique TCR beta nucleotide sequences per donor were sequenced, and roughly 18% of those sequences were non-productive.

The full study reports these points: The study listed 150 to 200 TCR beta chains as associated with cytomegalovirus. The only immune exposure information available for the cohort was CMV serostatus. Roughly uniform sequencing depth across donors was assumed in presence/absence analyses, although this assumption may not hold. Several of the top co-occurrence clusters appeared to be linked to parvovirus B19, influenza, CMV and Epstein-Barr virus, according to a later analysis. In vitro tests confirmed that a few of the cytomegalovirus-associated TCR beta chains recognize cytomegalovirus antigens. A later analysis found that most CMV-associated TCR beta chains appeared HLA-restricted, with HLA associations seemingly driven largely by CMV exposure. Across donors, most TCR sequences were observed very rarely, whereas some public TCRs were present in many individuals. This cohort had only TCR beta chains sequenced, and the lack of alpha or paired-chain data limited which features could be detected. In an earlier analysis of under 600 of the donors, most TCR beta V segments were observed in productive rearrangements about 87% or about 30% of the time, broadly matching IMGT annotations. The earlier analysis of around 600 of the donors excluded about 16 rarely observed V segments, including chromosome 9 orphons, because counts were too low. A later analysis found that TCR association rates varied across HLA loci, with DRB1 alleles showing the most associated TCRs and HLA-C alleles the fewest. In both the original and validation cohorts, the classifier was reported to diagnose cytomegalovirus status with high specificity and sensitivity. In a later analysis, some 17,000 TCR beta sequences were associated with specific HLA alleles at a false discovery rate of 0.05. Compared with equally common non-associated chains, HLA-associated TCR beta chains in a later analysis were more clonally expanded and had lower generation probabilities. A later genetic analysis reported fewer N-insertions in productive TCRs among donors in an Asian-associated ancestry cluster than the roughly 690-donor mean. A cluster of highly shared sequence variants was judged likely to be a technical artifact of the sequencing pipeline. Linkage disequilibrium might explain the correlated functional status among segregating V segments, but an unknown experimental factor could not be excluded. An association between a missense DCLRE1C variant and V-gene and J-gene trimming of TCR beta chains was found in a later genetic analysis and replicated in an independent cohort. Because HLA typing was missing for some donors at each locus, association tests included only the typed subset. The 87-base-pair reads could not distinguish some IMGT-functional V segments, including TRBV6-2 and TRBV6-3, so those segments were excluded. When HLA alleles, especially DR and DQ, strongly co-occurred, TCR associations were difficult to assign to individual alleles. According to the authors, the approach could potentially be generalized to other disease states and immunological phenotypes. A further reported finding was that TCR beta sequences accurately predicted the HLA-A and HLA-B alleles for most subjects in the first cohort.

The cohort was made up of about 670 healthy bone marrow donors. At the time of sampling, every cohort member was nominally healthy, though immune exposures that went unrecorded were likely present. The donor was CMV seropositive and belonged to the group of some 290 seropositive cohort members. Each donor provided a peripheral blood sample, and peripheral blood mononuclear cells were used for TCR beta sequencing. The Qiagen DNeasy Blood Extraction Kit was used to extract genomic DNA from the blood cell samples. Looking up the germline V gene (reference sequence) yields CDR1 MNHNY and CDR2 SVGAGI. V loses 5 bases at its end and J loses 4 bases; junction bases beyond the gene matches: 11. Its CDR3 holds 16 amino acids, cysteine through phenylalanine. CDR3 DNA only is kept here, 48 bases in frame from base 1.

This sequence uses TRBV6-6 and TRBJ2-3; TRBD2 matches 8 bases in the middle. Sequenced input: PBMCs. This TCR was sampled from a boy under 18 in good health and CMV-seropositive. The CDR3 sequence is CASSRRPGLDSDTQYF. At the DNA level, the sequence is TGTGCCAGCAGTCGAAGACCGGGACTAGATTCAGATACGCAGTATTTT.